This is a list of T cell receptor beta chains from one sample in a study of CD4+ T cells in melanoma. Profiling relied on immunoSEQ multiplex PCR, and the TCRdb table lists in-frame clones only, not all of them. The data show about 5,700 clones, just under 70% seen once. The source material was cells from a culture (not recorded whether cultured in vitro). The receptors were gathered from a human donor with melanoma. CDR3s include the opening cysteine and the closing phenylalanine or tryptophan. A D gene is named only where the DNA matches it firmly. The listing skips clone size in some rows; elsewhere it reads once, few, many or a size class.

d_call	v_call	j_call	clone_size	cdr3_nt	cdr3_aa
NA	TRBV19	TRBJ1-1	NA	TGTGCCAGTAGTGCGGGGGTGAACACTGAAGCTTTCTTT	CASSAGVNTEAFF
NA	TRBV6-6	TRBJ2-3	NA	TGTGCCAGCAGCAGGGGGGAGACAGATACGCAGTATTTT	CASSRGETDTQYF
TRBD1	TRBV14	TRBJ2-3	NA	TGTGCCAGCAGCCAAGATGGACAGGGGGAGGGCCTGGCCTCCACAGATACGCAGTATTTT	CASSQDGQGEGLASTDTQYF
TRBD1	TRBV7-9	TRBJ1-1	NA	TGTGCCAGCAGCTTAGCGATTGGACAGGAAGGTTTCGAAGCTTTCTTT	CASSLAIGQEGFEAFF
NA	TRBV10-3	TRBJ1-1	NA	TGTGCCATCAGTGAGACGCCGACAGTGAACACTGAAGCTTTCTTT	CAISETPTVNTEAFF
NA	TRBV19	TRBJ1-1	once	TGTGCCAGTCAGGACCGATTGAACACTGAAGCTTTCTTT	CASQDRLNTEAFF
NA	TRBV2	TRBJ2-4	NA	TGTGCCAGCAGTGAAACAGGGAAAAACATTCAGTACTTC	CASSETGKNIQYF
NA	TRBV5-1	TRBJ2-1	NA	TGCGCCAGCAGTCCGGGACCTAGCTCCTACAATGAGCAGTTCTTC	CASSPGPSSYNEQFF
NA	TRBV4-1	TRBJ1-4	NA	TGCGCCAGCAGCCACCCCGTGACAGGCGAGAATGAAAAACTGTTTTTT	CASSHPVTGENEKLFF
NA	TRBV19	TRBJ2-3	once	TGTGCCAGTAGTATACAGGGAGCAGATACGCAGTATTTT	CASSIQGADTQYF
TRBD1	TRBV30	TRBJ2-7	NA	TGTGCCTGGACTGGGACAGGGCGATACGAGCAGTACTTC	CAWTGTGRYEQYF
TRBD1	TRBV10-3	TRBJ2-2	NA	TGTGCCATCCGCCGACAGGGGGCCACCGGGGAGCTGTTTTTT	CAIRRQGATGELFF
TRBD1	TRBV5-6	TRBJ1-5	medium-sized	TGTGCCAGCAGCGTCCACAGGGGGCCAGGGGATCAGCCCCAGCATTTT	CASSVHRGPGDQPQHF
TRBD1	TRBV30	TRBJ2-3	few	TGTGCCTGGAGCTCCGGACAGGGAGGAGATACGCAGTATTTT	CAWSSGQGGDTQYF
NA	TRBV11-3	TRBJ2-2	NA	TGTGCCAGCAGGCCAGGGGTTACCGGGGAGCTGTTTTTT	CASRPGVTGELFF
NA	TRBV5-6	TRBJ2-3	NA	TGTGCCAGCAGCTTGATGGAATTCCGCACAGATACGCAGTATTTT	CASSLMEFRTDTQYF
TRBD1	TRBV6-5	TRBJ2-1	NA	TGTGCCAGCTGGACAGGGGGCGATGAGCAGTTCTTC	CASWTGGDEQFF
TRBD1	TRBV5-1	TRBJ1-1	once	TGCGCCAGCAGCTCCTCCGGGACAGGGCCATCGAACACTGAAGCTTTCTTT	CASSSSGTGPSNTEAFF
NA	TRBV3-1/TRBV3-2	TRBJ1-3	NA	TGTGCCAGCAGCCAAGCCGCAGGTTCCGGAAACACCATATATTTT	CASSQAAGSGNTIYF
TRBD2	TRBV6-2/TRBV6-3	TRBJ2-5	NA	TGTGCCAGCAGTTACTTACCGGGACTAGTAACCCAAGAGACCCAGTACTTC	CASSYLPGLVTQETQYF
TRBD2	TRBV4-2	TRBJ2-5	NA	TGTGCCAGCAGCCAAGATCGAGGTAGCGGGGAAGAGACCCAGTACTTC	CASSQDRGSGEETQYF
TRBD1	TRBV3-1/TRBV3-2	TRBJ2-7	NA	TGTGCCAGCAGCCAAGATAGAGGGGGCTTCTCCTACGAGCAGTACTTC	CASSQDRGGFSYEQYF
NA	TRBV5-1	TRBJ2-7	few	TGCGCCAGCAGCTTGGCCGGGGGACACTACGAGCAGTACTTC	CASSLAGGHYEQYF
NA	TRBV7-9	TRBJ2-2	NA	TGTGCCAACCCCCCGGGCCCCGGGGAGCTGTTTTTT	CANPPGPGELFF
NA	TRBV10-3	TRBJ2-7	NA	TGTGCCATCAGTGACCCCGGCACCACCGGCTACGAGCAGTACTTC	CAISDPGTTGYEQYF
NA	TRBV7-9	TRBJ2-7	few	TGTGCCAGCAGCCGGCTAGGTGGGGACTCCTACGAGCAGTACTTC	CASSRLGGDSYEQYF
NA	TRBV5-1	TRBJ1-5	NA	TGCGCCAGCAGCTTAACAGGGTACAAGGATCAGCCCCAGCATTTT	CASSLTGYKDQPQHF
NA	TRBV21-1	TRBJ2-7	once	TGTGCCAGCAGCAAATTTGACAGTTGGTACGAGCAGTACTTC	CASSKFDSWYEQYF
NA	TRBV7-3	TRBJ2-1	NA	TGTGCCAGCAGCGCAATAGGGGGGGGCAGGCGGAGTGATGAGCAGTTCTTC	CASSAIGGGRRSDEQFF
NA	TRBV7-8	TRBJ1-1	NA	TGTGCCAGCAGCTTAGCGGCGAACACTGAAGCTTTCTTT	CASSLAANTEAFF
TRBD1	TRBV7-9	TRBJ2-7	few	TGTGCCAGCAGCCACCCAAACAGGGACAGAAACTACGAGCAGTACTTC	CASSHPNRDRNYEQYF
NA	TRBV30	TRBJ1-3	once	TGTGCCTGGAGTGTGAGCGGAGGGGGCTCTGGAAACACCATATATTTT	CAWSVSGGGSGNTIYF
TRBD1	TRBV5-6	TRBJ1-6	NA	TGTGCCAGCAGCGTCCCCGGGACAGGGATAAATTCACCCCTCCACTTT	CASSVPGTGINSPLHF
NA	TRBV29-1	TRBJ1-1	NA	TGCAGCGTCTTTGGTGGGGGGCTCACAGGGACTGAAGCTTTCTTT	CSVFGGGLTGTEAFF
NA	TRBV7-8	TRBJ1-2	NA	TGTGCCAGCAGCTCCTACGAGGGGGTTCGCTATGGCTACACCTTC	CASSSYEGVRYGYTF
NA	TRBV6-2/TRBV6-3	TRBJ1-5	NA	TGTGCCAGCAGTTACTCGCGGGGGGCGATCAATCAGCCCCAGCATTTT	CASSYSRGAINQPQHF
TRBD1	TRBV29-1	TRBJ2-2	few	TGCAGCGTCGATCAGGGGGCCTTGAACACCGGGGAGCTGTTTTTT	CSVDQGALNTGELFF
TRBD1	TRBV9	TRBJ1-1	NA	TGTGCCAGCAGCCCCCAGGGGGGTATTACTGAAGCTTTCTTT	CASSPQGGITEAFF
TRBD1	TRBV3-1/TRBV3-2	TRBJ2-2	NA	TGTGCCAGCAGCCAACCGCGACAGGGGGCGCGTACCGGGGAGCTGTTTTTT	CASSQPRQGARTGELFF
TRBD1	TRBV27	TRBJ2-5	NA	TGTGCCAGCAACGGACAGGGGGAGACCCAGTACTTC	CASNGQGETQYF
NA	TRBV5-4	TRBJ1-2	NA	TGTGCCAGCAGCAGCCCAAATGGCTACACCTTC	CASSSPNGYTF
TRBD2	TRBV29-1	TRBJ2-1	NA	TGCAGCGTTGACGTGAGCGGGATGAATGAGCAGTTCTTC	CSVDVSGMNEQFF
NA	TRBV14	TRBJ2-7	NA	TGTGCCAGCAGCCAAGCTGTGGGCAGCTCCTACGAGCAGTACTTC	CASSQAVGSSYEQYF
NA	TRBV7-8	TRBJ2-6	medium-sized	TGTGCCAGCAGCTACAGGGTCATTGTCTCTGGGGCCAACGTCCTGACTTTC	CASSYRVIVSGANVLTF
TRBD1	TRBV4-1	TRBJ1-1	NA	TGCGCCAGCAGCTGGACAGGGGCGAACACTGAAGCTTTCTTT	CASSWTGANTEAFF
NA	TRBV7-9	TRBJ2-7	large	TGTGCCAGCAGCCCGGTTGACAGGCTCTACGAGCAGTACTTC	CASSPVDRLYEQYF
NA	TRBV6-5	TRBJ1-1	NA	TGTGCCAGCAGTTACTCGAAAGCGGGGGACAAAGCTTTCTTT	CASSYSKAGDKAFF
NA	TRBV3-1/TRBV3-2	TRBJ2-7	NA	TGTGCCAGCAGCCAGGGAACTAGCCGATACTACGAGCAGTACTTC	CASSQGTSRYYEQYF